This T cell receptor beta chain was recovered during a study of T cell responses to AZD1222 COVID-19 vaccine. CDR1 is SGHAT and CDR2 is FQNNGV in the germline V gene. V was clipped by 1 base and J by 5 bases, with 13 bases between them. The CDR3 spans 15 residues. TCRdb's copy holds only in-frame clones and misses some; the assay was immunoSEQ multiplex PCR. This sample has under 150,000 clones; about 92% occur once, and the top ten carry around 5.1%. The source was peripheral blood, collected on day 0 of AZD1222 vaccination. The TCR comes from an adult in good health. This chain links TRBV11-2 with TRBJ2-3; D unresolved. CDR3 residues: CASSLVGGTLDTQYF. The CDR3 coding sequence is TGTGCCAGCAGCTTAGTTGGTGGAACTCTAGATACGCAGTATTTT.